The T cell receptor beta chain under discussion was sequenced for a study of blood T cell repertoires in COVID-19. CDR1 and CDR2 (germline): WNHNN, SYGVQD (reference sequence). V shed 0 bases and J shed 6 bases, with 4 bases lying between them. This CDR3 comprises 12 residues. Only in-frame clones appear in the TCRdb table, and some are missing; sequencing was by immunoSEQ multiplex PCR. The profile shows 110,000 or so clones, 70% to 90% of them singletons. The sequenced sample consisted of peripheral blood. The rearrangement joins TRBV10-1 to TRBJ2-3, with D uncertain. The receptor's source is a woman aged 60-70 years with acute or convalescent COVID-19. This CDR3 reads CASSESRDTQYF. Here the CDR3 DNA reads TGCGCCAGCAGTGAGTCGAGGGATACGCAGTATTTT.